This T cell receptor (beta chain) is from a study of blood T cell repertoires in COVID-19. Study context: From the United States, Italy and Spain came samples of acute and convalescent COVID-19. T cells, B-cell-depleted T cells, or PBMCs supplied cDNA or gDNA.

Original processing notes: How many nucleated cells were present was estimated from reference gene primer amplification. The protocol was immunoSEQ multiplex PCR, while the TCRdb copy is restricted to in-frame clones and leaves out a portion. The V and J calls and clone size come from that table; D and trimming were worked out from the DNA. The sample shows roughly 200,000 clones, roughly 90% of them seen only once. The CDR3 spans 13 residues. CDR1 and CDR2 (germline): SGHVS, FNYEAQ. Trimming removed 2 bases from V and 5 bases from J, with 9 bases in between. J is TRBJ1-1 and V is TRBV7-6, with D perhaps matching TRBD1 (5 bases). This receptor was identified in a woman aged 25 to 39 who had recovered from COVID-19. The specimen sequenced was PBMCs or T cells enriched from blood (not recorded which). DNA of the CDR3: TGTGCCAGCAGCTTATCTGCAGGGACTGAAGCTTTCTTT. This sequence encodes CASSLSAGTEAFF.